This TCR beta chain was sequenced in a study of vaccination effects on CD4 cells after COVID-19. Sequencing was performed with immunoSEQ multiplex PCR; in TCRdb, only in-frame clones are kept and a portion is missing. The top ten hold around 10% of the sample, which has under 30,000 clones, about 74% seen once. Losses at the gene ends were 4 bases for V and 6 bases for J; bases not matched to a gene: 11. This CDR3 contains 16 residues. The germline gives CDR1 SGHRS, CDR2 YFSETQ. In the ViraFEST assay, antigen-specific CD4+ clonotypes were identified by expansion after peptide-pool stimulation. After roughly 10 days in culture, the CD4+ T cells were isolated. Vaccine recipients lacked prior SARS-CoV-2 infection and had negative nucleocapsid antibodies. About this clone: What it binds is unknown.

The chain couples TRBV5-1 to TRBJ2-1, with TRBD2 identical over 9 bases. The sample was CD4+ T cells from PBMCs cultured with HCoV-NL63 spike peptides, taken before COVID-19 vaccination. The origin of this receptor is a human donor who received a COVID-19 vaccine. DNA for the CDR3: TGCGCCAGCAGCCTTGTTCTGCGGGGGGGTACCAATGAGCAGTTCTTC. Its protein is CASSLVLRGGTNEQFF.